This TCR beta chain comes out of a study of blood T cell repertoires in COVID-19. Assay: immunoSEQ multiplex PCR; the TCRdb copy retains only in-frame clones and omits some. The profile shows about 120,000 clones, roughly three quarters of them singletons. The sequence was obtained from a human donor in a cohort sampled during active COVID-19. The sample taken for sequencing was peripheral blood.

This chain's CDR3 is CASSLRAGGSYEQYF. As DNA, the CDR3 is TGTGCCAGCAGCCTCCGAGCGGGAGGGTCCTACGAGCAGTACTTC. The chain is built from TRBV7-6 and TRBJ2-7, with 10 bases matching TRBD2. Trimming cost V 5 bases and J 1 base; bases outside gene matches: 5. Germline V lookup: CDR1 SGHVS, CDR2 FNYEAQ. This CDR3 region has 15 residues.